This T cell receptor beta chain stems from a study of T cell changes during pregnancy in multiple sclerosis. The germline V and J ends were trimmed by 0 bases and 0 bases, with 17 bases remaining between them. Germline V gene data show CDR1 as SGHRS and CDR2 as YFSETQ. CDR3 length: 18 residues. Method: immunoSEQ multiplex PCR; TCRdb's copy keeps in-frame clones and lacks some. The data hold 45,000 to 65,000 clones, with about nine tenths observed a single time. The receptor comes from a female donor with multiple sclerosis, enrolled in a pregnancy study. The specimen was CD4+ T cells from peripheral blood mononuclear cells, collected in the third trimester of pregnancy. The V call is TRBV5-1, the J call TRBJ2-3, with a weak D call TRBD1 (5 bases). CDR3 protein: CASSLGWTNRISTDTQYF. The CDR3 nucleotides are TGCGCCAGCAGCTTGGGATGGACAAACAGGATTAGCACAGATACGCAGTATTTT.